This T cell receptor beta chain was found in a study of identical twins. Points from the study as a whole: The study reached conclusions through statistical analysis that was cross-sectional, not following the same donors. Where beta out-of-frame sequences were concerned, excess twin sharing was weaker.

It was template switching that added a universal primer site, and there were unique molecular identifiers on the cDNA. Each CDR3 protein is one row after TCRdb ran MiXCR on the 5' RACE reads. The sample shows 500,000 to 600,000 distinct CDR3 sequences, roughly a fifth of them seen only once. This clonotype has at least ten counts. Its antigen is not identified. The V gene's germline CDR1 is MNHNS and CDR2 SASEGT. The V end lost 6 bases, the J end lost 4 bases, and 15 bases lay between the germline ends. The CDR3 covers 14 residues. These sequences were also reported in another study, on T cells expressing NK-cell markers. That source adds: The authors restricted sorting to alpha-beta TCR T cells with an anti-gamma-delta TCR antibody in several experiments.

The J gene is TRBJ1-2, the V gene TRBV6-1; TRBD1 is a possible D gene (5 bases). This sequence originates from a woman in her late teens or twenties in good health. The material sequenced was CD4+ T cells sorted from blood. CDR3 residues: CASSNEGTFYGYTF. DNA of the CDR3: TGTGCCAGCAGCAACGAGGGGACCTTCTATGGCTACACCTTC.